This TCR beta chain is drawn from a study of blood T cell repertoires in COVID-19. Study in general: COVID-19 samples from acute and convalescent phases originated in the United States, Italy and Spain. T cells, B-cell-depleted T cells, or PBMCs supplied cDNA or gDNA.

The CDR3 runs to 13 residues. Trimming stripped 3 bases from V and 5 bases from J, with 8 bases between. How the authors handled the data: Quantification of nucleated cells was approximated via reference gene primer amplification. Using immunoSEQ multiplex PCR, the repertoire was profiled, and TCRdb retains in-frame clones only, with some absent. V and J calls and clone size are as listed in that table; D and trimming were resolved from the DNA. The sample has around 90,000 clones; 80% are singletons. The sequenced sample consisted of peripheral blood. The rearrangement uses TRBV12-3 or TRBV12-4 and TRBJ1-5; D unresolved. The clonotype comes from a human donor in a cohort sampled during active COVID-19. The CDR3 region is CASSLAGYQPQHF. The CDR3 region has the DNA TGTGCCAGCAGTTTGGCCGGGTATCAGCCCCAGCATTTT.